This T cell receptor beta chain was recorded in a study of blood T cell repertoires in COVID-19. As for the study in general: Acute-phase and convalescent COVID-19 samples originated in the United States, Italy and Spain.

The authors' processing: The authors estimated nucleated cell counts from reference gene primer amplification. Profiled with immunoSEQ multiplex PCR; TCRdb holds only in-frame clones, not every one. V and J calls and clone size follow that table, whereas D and trimming were derived from the DNA. Among around 120,000 clones listed, around 64% were seen once. V lost 7 bases to trimming and J lost 7 bases, with 16 bases between them. Germline lookup yields CDR1 SNHLY and CDR2 FYNNEI. This CDR3 comprises 13 residues. The sample comprised peripheral blood. The TCR comes from a human donor with acute or convalescent COVID-19. The donor label of this sample is uncertain. V gene TRBV2 combines with J gene TRBJ2-5; the D gene is possibly TRBD1 (5 bases). For the CDR3, the DNA is TGTGCCAGCAAAGCAGGGTTGGGTTTGACCCAGTACTTC. Translating gives CASKAGLGLTQYF.